These 29 T cell receptor beta chains came from one sample sequenced in a study of read filtering for tumor transcriptome and immune sequencing. Molecular barcoded adaptors covering alpha/delta and beta/gamma chains were used on about 390 ng RNA. Each CDR3 protein is one row after TCRdb ran MiXCR on the reads. The sample has tens of thousands of distinct CDR3 sequences, under 25% seen once. Sample: a population of CD138-negative cells sorted from bone marrow. These receptors originate from a donor at least 40 years old with multiple myeloma.

On this clonotype: It may be a read error: a sequence one base away is much more abundant. This chain joins TRBV6-2 or TRBV6-3 and TRBJ2-3; maybe TRBD1 (5 bases). This CDR3 is 15 amino acids long. Germline CDR1 and CDR2: MNHEY and SVGEGT. This CDR3 is CASGLQDGSTDAQYF. CDR3 nucleotide sequence: TGTGCCAGCGGTTTACAGGACGGCAGCACAGATGCGCAGTATTTT.

As concerns this clonotype: A much larger clonotype is one base distant, so this may be a read error. This likely comes from a read error, as the CDR3 has no conserved phenylalanine or tryptophan at its end. The chain recombines TRBV12-3 or TRBV12-4 with TRBJ1-1, with a possible D match to TRBD1 (6 bases). The CDR3 is 12 residues long. With 2 bases removed from V and 8 bases from J, the gap between germline ends came to 9 bases. The DNA for the CDR3 is TGTGCCAGCAGTTTACCAGACAGGGAAGCTTTCTCT. Residues: CASSLPDREAFS.

This clonotype appeared many times. The chain is built from TRBV7-2 and TRBJ2-7, with D unresolved. The germline V and J ends were trimmed by 1 base and 2 bases, with 9 bases remaining between them. From germline, CDR1 is SGHTA and CDR2 FQGNSA. There are 14 residues in the CDR3. CDR3: CASSLEVTTYEQYF. The CDR3 coding sequence is TGTGCCAGCAGCTTAGAGGTCACGACCTACGAGCAGTACTTC. The entire variable domain, with the rest obtained from reference TRBV7-2 and TRBJ2-7, is as follows: GAGVSQSPSNKVTEKGKDVELRCDPISGHTALYWYRQSLGQGLEFLIYFQGNSAPDKSGLPSDRFSAERTGGSVSTLTIQRTQQEDSAVYLCASSLEVTTYEQYFGPGTRLTVT.

The chain is built from TRBV11-2 and TRBJ2-5, with TRBD2 identical over 10 bases. V lost 0 bases to trimming and J lost 4 bases; unmatched junction nucleotides: 14. In germline, CDR1 is SGHAT, CDR2 FQNNGV. The CDR3 is 19 amino acids. CDR3 in DNA: TGTGCCAGCAGCTTAGAGGGTGTGCTAGCGGGGGTAATCGTAGAGACCCAGTACTTC. As protein: CASSLEGVLAGVIVETQYF.

The sample holds many counts of this clonotype. The chain carries TRBV3-1 and TRBJ2-3, with D tentatively TRBD2 (5 bases). V was trimmed by 6 bases and J by 5 bases, leaving 21 bases between them. This CDR3 has 16 residues. Germline values: CDR1 LGHDT, CDR2 YNNKEL (reference sequence). The CDR3 spells CASRSLRGLSGDTQYF. The CDR3, as DNA: TGTGCCAGCAGATCTCTTCGGGGTCTATCGGGAGATACGCAGTATTTT.

This clonotype was detected many times. V usage is TRBV11-2 and J usage is TRBJ1-4; D perhaps matches TRBD1 (6 bases). Germline-derived CDR1 and CDR2 are SGHAT and FQNNGV. There are 15 residues in the CDR3. V was pared by 3 bases and J by 6 bases, with 14 bases between. CDR3 DNA: TGTGCCAGCAGCTTGGACAGTAGACTTTATGAAAAACTGTTTTTT. Translation gives CASSLDSRLYEKLFF.

As concerns this clonotype: This likely traces to a read error, being one base from a far larger clone. The chain employs TRBV7-2 and TRBJ2-2, with D perhaps matching TRBD2 (7 bases). The CDR3 contains 15 residues. In germline, CDR1 is SGHTA, CDR2 FQGNSA. CDR3 nucleotides: TGTGCCAGCAGCTTGGAGGGGGGGCGGACCGGGGAGCTGGTTTTT. Protein: CASSLEGGRTGELVF.

Concerning this clonotype itself: No conserved phenylalanine or tryptophan ends this CDR3, so it is likely a read error. The V call is TRBV12-3 or TRBV12-4, the J call TRBJ1-2; no firm D call. This CDR3 contains 13 residues. CDR3 nucleotide sequence: TGTGCCAGCGGTTTTGTCCAGGCCCTGGGCTACACCCTC. Its protein is CASGFVQALGYTL.

V is TRBV11-2 and J is TRBJ2-7; no clear D. Germline CDR1 reads SGHAT; CDR2 reads FQNNGV. This CDR3 has 11 residues. V was pared by 0 bases and J by 5 bases, with 2 bases between. This chain's CDR3 is CASSLDDEQYF. In DNA, the CDR3 is TGTGCCAGCAGCTTAGATGACGAGCAGTACTTC.

Note on this clonotype: This sequence may be a read error, since a much larger clone differs from it by one base. The V call is TRBV15, the J call TRBJ2-5, with TRBD2 matching 10 bases. Germline CDR1 LNHNV, CDR2 YYDKDF (reference sequence). The CDR3 has 18 amino acids. The V segment lost 6 bases and the J segment 5 bases; nucleotides outside the gene matches: 18. This chain's CDR3 is CATRKERGLAPSTETQYF. CDR3 in DNA: TGTGCCACCAGAAAAGAGCGGGGACTAGCGCCGTCCACGGAGACCCAGTACTTC.

There are many counts of this clonotype. The genes are TRBV28 and TRBJ1-1, with 7 nucleotides matching TRBD1. The junction had 0 bases not matched to a gene; V was cut back by 2 bases and J by 0 bases. Germline V gene lookup returns CDR1 MDHEN and CDR2 SYDVKM. The CDR3 is 14 amino acids. The CDR3 here is CASSLDRVNTEAFF. The CDR3 region has the DNA TGTGCCAGCAGTTTAGACAGGGTGAACACTGAAGCTTTCTTT. Using reference TRBV28 and TRBJ1-1 for the parts outside the CDR3, the full variable domain is DVKVTQSSRYLVKRTGEKVFLECVQDMDHENMFWYRQDPGLGLRLIYFSYDVKMKEKGDIPEGYSVSREKKERFSLILESASTNQTSMYLCASSLDRVNTEAFFGQGTRLTVV.

This clonotype has at least ten counts. The V and J genes are TRBV7-8 and TRBJ1-1, with 7 bases lining up with TRBD1. With 5 bases clipped from V and 3 bases from J, the junction kept 6 bases outside the gene matches. Germline CDR1 SGHVS, CDR2 FQNEAQ. The CDR3 is 14 residues long. CDR3 sequence: CASSGQGVDTEAFF. The CDR3 DNA sequence: TGTGCCAGCAGCGGGCAGGGGGTGGACACTGAAGCTTTCTTT.

This clonotype was seen more than once but under ten times. The chain has TRBV30 and TRBJ2-5; TRBD2 matches 7 bases. CDR3 length: 13 residues. Trimming cost V 0 bases and J 9 bases; bases outside gene matches: 7. The germline gives CDR1 GTSNPN, CDR2 SVGIG (reference sequence). The CDR3 is CAWSVELRGAQYF. Written as DNA, the CDR3 is TGTGCCTGGAGTGTTGAACTACGGGGGGCCCAGTACTTC. Full variable domain (outside the CDR3, taken from reference TRBV30 and TRBJ2-5): SQTIHQWPATLVQPVGSPLSLECTVEGTSNPNLYWYRQAAGRGLQLLFYSVGIGQISSEVPQNLSASRPQDRQFILSSKKLLLSDSGFYLCAWSVELRGAQYFGPGTRLLVL.

This clonotype was detected only a few times. A single base separates this from a much larger clone, so it may be a read error. V gene TRBV11-2 combines with J gene TRBJ1-1; weak D call: TRBD1 (6 bases). CDR1 and CDR2 (germline): SGHAT, FQNNGV. This CDR3 contains 13 residues. CDR3 DNA sequence: TGTGCCAGCAGCTTACAGGGGCGGACTGAAGCTTCCTTT. Its protein product is CASSLQGRTEASF.

To note about this clonotype: The junction shows a germline mismatch at one end, possibly a read error. The CDR3 loop reads CASSPGAGDGYNEQSF. DNA for the CDR3: TGTGCCAGCAGCCCCGGGGCGGGGGACGGCTACAATGAGCAGTCCTTC. The chain recombines TRBV28 with TRBJ2-1, with TRBD2 identical over 7 bases. From germline, CDR1 is MDHEN and CDR2 SYDVKM. The CDR3 is 16 residues long.

This clonotype has ten or more counts. The gene calls are TRBV28 and TRBJ2-6; D unclear. This CDR3 has 16 residues. With 3 bases removed from V and 0 bases from J, the gap between germline ends came to 9 bases. Germline loops: CDR1 MDHEN, CDR2 SYDVKM. This chain's CDR3 is CASSLWGSSGANVLTF. CDR3 nucleotides: TGTGCCAGCAGTTTGTGGGGAAGCTCTGGGGCCAACGTCCTGACTTTC.

This clonotype is a singleton in its sample. This sequence joins TRBV7-9 and TRBJ2-1; TRBD1 matches 7 bases. The V gene's germline CDR1 is SEHNR and CDR2 FQNEAQ (reference sequence). V gave up 6 bases and J gave up 8 bases; unmatched junction bases: 7. The CDR3 covers 13 residues. CDR3 in amino acids: CASRRGGVDEQFF. The CDR3, as DNA: TGTGCCAGCAGAAGAGGGGGCGTCGATGAGCAGTTCTTC.

This chain connects TRBV12-3 or TRBV12-4 to TRBJ1-1, with D perhaps TRBD1 (5 bases). The CDR3 runs to 13 residues. V was cut by 5 bases and J by 9 bases, with 16 bases left in between. In nucleotides, the CDR3 is TGTGCCAGCAGTCTCCCTGGGACCGTAAAAGCTTTCTTT. Translated: CASSLPGTVKAFF.

The sample holds a few counts of this clonotype. The chain employs TRBV28 and TRBJ1-4; TRBD1 might be the D (6 bases). The CDR3 loop spans 18 amino acids. The V and J ends lost 6 bases and 3 bases respectively, with 23 bases between them. Germline V CDR1 and CDR2: MDHEN, SYDVKM. This CDR3 is CASSPLEGVVDPNEKLFF. The CDR3 DNA sequence: TGTGCCAGCAGCCCCCTTGAGGGGGTGGTTGATCCTAATGAAAAACTGTTTTTT.

There are many counts of this clonotype. The genes are TRBV7-9 and TRBJ2-7; 8 bases match TRBD1. This CDR3 is built from 14 residues. After removal of 7 bases from V and 5 bases from J, the junction contained 10 bases not matched to a gene. Germline V gene data show CDR1 as SEHNR and CDR2 as FQNEAQ (reference sequence). The CDR3 is CASTLTGARNEQYF. The CDR3 DNA sequence: TGTGCCAGCACCCTGACAGGGGCTCGGAACGAGCAGTACTTC. Combining the CDR3 with reference TRBV7-9 and TRBJ2-7 gives the whole variable domain DTGVSQNPRHKITKRGQNVTFRCDPISEHNRLYWYRQTLGQGPEFLTYFQNEAQLEKSRLLSDRFSAERPKGSFSTLEIQRTEQGDSAMYLCASTLTGARNEQYFGPGTRLTVT.

This clonotype was seen more than once but under ten times. A much larger clone is a single base away; this may be a read error. The chain is built from TRBV12-3 or TRBV12-4 and TRBJ1-1; 8 bases agree with TRBD1. CDR3 length equals 18 residues. The CDR3 coding sequence is TGTGCCGGCAGTTTAAGAAGGCGACAGGGGTTCTTGAACACTGAAGCTTTCTTT. Translating gives CAGSLRRRQGFLNTEAFF.

This clonotype was seen only a few times. This sequence joins TRBV11-2 and TRBJ1-1, with D possibly being TRBD1 (6 bases). The germline V and J ends were trimmed by 4 bases and 10 bases, with 16 bases remaining between them. CDR1 is SGHAT, CDR2 FQNNGV, per germline. This CDR3 region has 13 residues. CDR3 DNA sequence: TGTGCCAGCAGCTCGCGTCAGGACAGTCGAGCTTTCTTT. Its protein is CASSSRQDSRAFF.

Many counts were recorded for this clonotype. The chain couples TRBV5-1 to TRBJ2-1; TRBD1 matches 11 bases. The length of the CDR3 is 14 residues. Germline CDR1 is SGHRS and CDR2 is YFSETQ. V was clipped by 6 bases and J by 7 bases; unmatched bases: 6. The CDR3 loop is CASTFGTGGNEQFF. CDR3 coding DNA: TGCGCCAGCACCTTTGGGACAGGGGGAAATGAGCAGTTCTTC. The full variable domain, its missing parts supplied by reference TRBV5-1 and TRBJ2-1, is KAGVTQTPRYLIKTRGQQVTLSCSPISGHRSVSWYQQTPGQGLQFLFEYFSETQRNKGNFPGRFSGRQFSNSRSEMNVSTLELGDSALYLCASTFGTGGNEQFFGPGTRLTVL.

This clonotype was counted a few times. The chain has TRBV9 and TRBJ2-5; D may be TRBD1 or TRBD2 (5 bases each). Germline V lookup: CDR1 SGDLS, CDR2 YYNGEE. The V gene lost 3 bases and the J gene lost 3 bases, with 15 bases spanning the gap. This CDR3 has 15 amino acids. CDR3 bases: TGTGCCAGCAGCGCCTGGGGGACGACAGAAGAGACCCAGTACTTC. This gives the protein CASSAWGTTEETQYF.

This clonotype is medium-sized (0.01 to 0.1%) by share. The chain joins TRBV3-1 to TRBJ1-4, with D maybe TRBD1 (6 bases). Trimming left V 2 bases short and J 5 bases short, with 15 bases between. The CDR3 consists of 16 residues. The germline CDR1 and CDR2 sequences are LGHDT and YNNKEL (reference sequence). CDR3 protein: CASSQTGTQGNEKLFF. DNA for the CDR3: TGTGCCAGCAGCCAAACCGGGACCCAGGGGAATGAAAAACTGTTTTTT. Complete variable domain (other parts from reference TRBV3-1 and TRBJ1-4): DTAVSQTPKYLVTQMGNDKSIKCEQNLGHDTMYWYKQDSKKFLKIMFSYNNKELIINETVPNRFSPKSPDKAHLNLHINSLELGDSAVYFCASSQTGTQGNEKLFFGSGTQLSVL.

Remarks on this clonotype: Given the absence of the conserved phenylalanine or tryptophan at the CDR3 end, a read error is likely. The chain uses TRBV19 and TRBJ2-1; TRBD1 is a possible D gene (7 bases). This CDR3 contains 14 residues. Germline-derived CDR1 and CDR2 are LNHDA and SQIVND (reference sequence). Trimming removed 7 bases from V and 7 bases from J, with 17 bases in between. CDR3 bases: TGTGCCAGTAAGTCAGGGGGGTCGGGTAATGAGCAGTTCCTC. It translates to CASKSGGSGNEQFL.

The sample holds many counts of this clonotype. This sequence joins TRBV4-2 and TRBJ2-5; D is unclear. Germline V gives CDR1 LGHNA, CDR2 YNFKEQ. V was shortened by 2 bases and J by 7 bases, with 8 bases between the two germline ends. This CDR3 region has 12 residues. The CDR3 DNA follows: TGTGCCAGCAGCCAATACCCAGGGACCCAGTACTTC. It specifies CASSQYPGTQYF.

A few counts support this clonotype. The chain joins TRBV28 to TRBJ1-1; D is uncertain. The germline CDR1 and CDR2 sequences are MDHEN and SYDVKM. Trimming stripped 5 bases from V and 2 bases from J, with 6 bases between. The CDR3 has 12 amino acids. The CDR3 sequence is CASSVVNTEAFF. The CDR3 bases are TGTGCCAGCAGTGTGGTTAACACTGAAGCTTTCTTT.

This clonotype showed up just a few times. This rearrangement joins TRBV18 to TRBJ2-1; the match to TRBD1 covers 7 bases. CDR3 length: 15 residues. V trimming: 5 bases; J trimming: 3 bases; junction bases outside the gene matches: 7. Germline values: CDR1 KGHSH, CDR2 LQKENI. CDR3 nucleotides: TGTGCCAGCTCAACAACCGGGACAGACTACAATGAGCAGTTCTTC. This encodes CASSTTGTDYNEQFF.